What follows are 21 T cell receptor beta chains derived from one specimen sequenced in a study of CD8+CD57+ T cells in acquired aplastic anemia. The authors sequenced patients whose flow cytometry had shown CD8+CD57+ cell expansion. Genomic DNA templated the TCR beta VDJ and CDR3 profiling. TCRdb re-derived calls from the reads in MiXCR, one entry per CDR3 protein. The profile shows hundreds of thousands of distinct CDR3 sequences, roughly a third of them singletons. Sequencing input: sorted CD4+, CD8+, or CD8+CD57+ T cells (not recorded which) from PBMCs. The receptor source for this set is a human donor with aplastic anemia.

The chain has TRBV2 and TRBJ1-1; the match to TRBD1 covers 8 bases. J lost 6 bases, V lost 6 bases, and 9 bases had no gene match. The CDR3 is 14 residues long. Germline CDR1 and CDR2: SNHLY and FYNNEI. CDR3 sequence: CASRMDREGAEAFF. The CDR3 DNA follows: TGTGCCAGCAGGATGGACAGGGAAGGGGCTGAAGCTTTCTTT.

This clonotype showed up just a few times. This chain connects TRBV9 to TRBJ2-1; 8 nucleotides agree with TRBD2. This CDR3 has 16 amino acids. Germline lookup yields CDR1 SGDLS and CDR2 YYNGEE. V lost 3 bases and J lost 7; bases outside the gene matches: 12. The chain's CDR3 is CASSAYSGTRVNEQFF. DNA for the CDR3: TGTGCCAGCAGCGCTTATAGCGGGACCAGAGTGAATGAGCAGTTCTTC.

The V gene is TRBV9, the J gene TRBJ2-1, with D possibly being TRBD1 (5 bases). The CDR3 contains 15 residues. Trimming pared 0 bases from V and 2 bases from J, leaving 9 bases between. Per the germline V gene, CDR1 is SGDLS and CDR2 is YYNGEE. The CDR3 bases are TGTGCCAGCAGCGTAGTTGGACAAACCTACAATGAGCAGTTCTTC. Residues: CASSVVGQTYNEQFF.

Ten or more counts support this clonotype. The chain links TRBV14 to TRBJ2-7, with unresolved D. CDR1 is SGHDN, CDR2 FVKESK, per germline. This CDR3 has 12 residues. V was pared by 6 bases and J by 2 bases, with 8 bases between. The CDR3, as DNA: TGTGCCAGCAGTACAGCTACCTACGAGCAGTACTTC. As protein: CASSTATYEQYF.

The CDR3 is CASSAGQGIWYTF. The CDR3 nucleotides are TGTGCCAGCAGTGCGGGACAGGGGATTTGGTACACCTTC. The chain employs TRBV6-1 and TRBJ1-2, with 10 bases lining up with TRBD1. After removal of 4 bases from V and 11 bases from J, the junction contained 7 bases not matched to a gene. CDR3 length: 13 amino acids. Germline V lookup: CDR1 MNHNS, CDR2 SASEGT.

This clonotype was observed a single time. This clone may be a read error of a much larger clone one base away. The chain employs TRBV7-2 and TRBJ2-7; possibly TRBD2 for D (6 bases). V was shortened by 6 bases and J by 1 base, with 13 bases between the two germline ends. The CDR3 is 14 amino acids. Germline CDR1 reads SGHTA; CDR2 reads FQGNSA. For the CDR3, the DNA is TGTGCCAGCAGTGAAAGGGGAGGATCCTACGAGCAGTACTTC. Translation: CASSERGGSYEQYF.

The CDR3 sequence is CASSHLNEQYF. In DNA form, the CDR3 reads TGTGCCAGCAGCCATCTTAACGAGCAGTACTTC. V gene TRBV3-1 combines with J gene TRBJ2-7; D is unclear. This CDR3 is built from 11 residues. Trimming took off 3 bases at V and 5 bases at J, with 5 bases between the two ends. The germline V gene has CDR1 LGHDT and CDR2 YNNKEL (reference sequence).

This clonotype was counted only a few times. The CDR3 region has the DNA TGTGCCAGCAGCCAAGGGGGCAAGCATGGCTACACCTTC. Amino acid sequence: CASSQGGKHGYTF. The chain combines TRBV4-2 with TRBJ1-2; D is possibly TRBD1 (5 bases). CDR3 length: 13 amino acids. V gave up 1 base and J gave up 6 bases, with 9 bases separating them. The germline gives CDR1 LGHNA, CDR2 YNFKEQ.

This chain connects TRBV11-2 to TRBJ2-3; a weak D match, TRBD1 (6 bases). This CDR3 spans 14 amino acids. The V gene's germline CDR1 is SGHAT and CDR2 FQNNGV. Trimming took 1 base from V and 5 from J, leaving 10 bases between them. In DNA form, the CDR3 reads TGTGCCAGCAGCTTAGTCCAGGGGAGAGATACGCAGTATTTT. Amino acid sequence: CASSLVQGRDTQYF.

Many counts were recorded for this clonotype. The rearrangement joins TRBV7-2 to TRBJ2-3, with D perhaps TRBD1 (5 bases). CDR1 and CDR2 (germline): SGHTA, FQGNSA. V was clipped by 7 bases and J by 2 bases, with 10 bases between them. The CDR3 has 13 residues. The CDR3 sequence: CASTRQYTDTQYF. CDR3 sequence (DNA): TGTGCCAGCACCAGACAGTACACAGATACGCAGTATTTT.

This clonotype was found many times. The J gene is TRBJ1-5, the V gene TRBV12-3 or TRBV12-4; no definite D call. This CDR3 is built from 13 residues. V dropped 8 bases and J dropped 5 bases, with 13 bases sitting between them. CDR3 residues: CASRARFHQPQHF. The CDR3 coding sequence is TGTGCCAGCCGTGCCAGGTTCCATCAGCCCCAGCATTTT.

This clonotype was detected a few times. This chain uses TRBV10-3 with TRBJ2-5, with D perhaps TRBD1 or TRBD2 (5 bases each). V lost 6 bases and J 4 bases, leaving 15 bases between the germline ends. The germline gives CDR1 ENHRY, CDR2 SYGVKD. The CDR3 runs 14 residues. CDR3 DNA: TGTGCCATCAGAGGCGGGCCGAGGGGAGAGACCCAGTACTTC. Its translation is CAIRGGPRGETQYF.

The chain uses TRBV10-3 and TRBJ1-2; no clear D. Germline assignment: CDR1 ENHRY and CDR2 SYGVKD. This CDR3 region has 11 residues. V lost 10 bases and J 4 bases, leaving 10 bases between the germline ends. The DNA for the CDR3 is TGTGCCACCGAGGGTGTCTATGGCTACACCTTC. This codes for CATEGVYGYTF.

The chain has TRBV7-6 and TRBJ2-5; D unclear. Trimming left V 4 bases short and J 4 bases short, with 7 bases between. The length of the CDR3 is 12 residues. CDR1 and CDR2 (germline): SGHVS, FNYEAQ. CDR3 coding DNA: TGTGCCAGCAGCTCCCGCCCAGAGACCCAGTACTTC. It codes for CASSSRPETQYF.

This clonotype has ten or more counts. The V call is TRBV6-5, the J call TRBJ1-6; D is uncertain. CDR1 is MNHEY, CDR2 SVGAGI, per germline. The CDR3 totals 12 residues. V lost 2 bases, J lost 7 bases, and 3 bases lay in between. The CDR3 region is CASSYGNSPLHF. CDR3 DNA: TGTGCCAGCAGTTACGGGAATTCACCCCTCCACTTT.

The gene calls are TRBV18 and TRBJ1-2, with unresolved D. The CDR3 has 12 residues. The germline V gene encodes CDR1 KGHSH and CDR2 LQKENI. With 2 bases removed from V and 8 bases from J, the gap between germline ends came to 9 bases. The CDR3 coding sequence is TGTGCCAGCTCACCAAATGGTAGCGGCTACACCTTC. It encodes CASSPNGSGYTF.

This clonotype appeared a few times. The V call is TRBV19, the J call TRBJ1-3; 8 nucleotides align to TRBD1. The CDR3 is made up of 19 amino acids. Germline CDR1 and CDR2: LNHDA and SQIVND (reference sequence). V lost 4 bases and J lost 7; bases outside the gene matches: 21. CDR3 nucleotide sequence: TGTGCCAGTAGTAGTGTGGGCAGGGGGCATCCTCCGTCCCGGAACACCATATATTTT. Its translation: CASSSVGRGHPPSRNTIYF.

The chain links TRBV6-5 to TRBJ2-7; no clear D. Germline values: CDR1 MNHEY, CDR2 SVGAGI. This CDR3 spans 13 amino acids. Trimming removed 1 base at V and 7 bases at J, with 11 bases between. DNA of the CDR3: TGTGCCAGCAGTTACTTAACCTCTGGGGAGCAGTACTTC. Protein product: CASSYLTSGEQYF.

The chain joins TRBV12-3 or TRBV12-4 to TRBJ2-7; D may be TRBD2 (6 bases). The V and J ends lost 5 bases and 0 bases respectively, with 11 bases between them. The CDR3 is 14 residues long. CDR3 in DNA: TGTGCCAGCAGTGCGGGGCGGAGCTCCTACGAGCAGTACTTC. Encoded protein: CASSAGRSSYEQYF.

A single count supports this clonotype. The chain joins TRBV20-1 to TRBJ1-2, with D possibly matching TRBD1 (5 bases). The CDR3 is 13 amino acids. Germline V lookup: CDR1 DFQATT, CDR2 SNEGSKA (reference sequence). V was cut by 6 bases and J by 7 bases, with 18 bases left in between. The CDR3: CSAHRDQASGYTF. Written as DNA, the CDR3 is TGCAGTGCACACCGGGACCAGGCATCTGGCTACACCTTC.

Comment on this clonotype: Just one base apart from a much larger clone, this may be a read error. Given the absence of the conserved phenylalanine or tryptophan at the CDR3 end, a read error is likely. The chain couples TRBV2 to TRBJ1-1; 7 bases align to TRBD1. The CDR3 has 13 residues. Germline V CDR1 and CDR2: SNHLY, FYNNEI. With 2 bases clipped from V and 3 bases from J, the junction kept 0 bases outside the gene matches. CDR3 sequence (DNA): TGTGCCAGCAGTGAACAGGGGGACACTGAAGCTTTCATT. As protein: CASSEQGDTEAFI.